The 27 T cell receptor beta chains given below trace back to one sample, sequenced in a study of blood T cell repertoires in COVID-19. TCRdb keeps only in-frame clones here, not all; method: immunoSEQ multiplex PCR. Here the sample spans tens of thousands of clones, 85% to 90% being singletons. The sample comprised peripheral blood. Receptors were obtained from an elderly woman with active COVID-19.

The CDR3 sequence: CASSVDRYNEQFF. As DNA, the CDR3 is TGTGCCAGTAGTGTTGACAGATACAATGAGCAGTTCTTC. The chain carries TRBV19 and TRBJ2-1, with D perhaps matching TRBD1 (5 bases). Germline assignment: CDR1 LNHDA and CDR2 SQIVND (reference sequence). The V gene lost 5 bases and the J gene lost 4 bases, with 9 bases spanning the gap. This CDR3 has 13 residues. Combining the CDR3 with reference TRBV19 and TRBJ2-1 gives the whole variable domain DGGITQSPKYLFRKEGQNVTLSCEQNLNHDAMYWYRQDPGQGLRLIYYSQIVNDFQKGDIAEGYSVSREKKESFPLTVTSAQKNPTAFYLCASSVDRYNEQFFGPGTRLTVL.

This chain uses TRBV4-2 with TRBJ2-1; 9 nucleotides line up with TRBD1. Trimming took 0 bases from V and 3 from J; bases not matched to a gene: 3. Germline CDR1 and CDR2: LGHNA and YNFKEQ. This CDR3 region has 16 residues. CDR3 in DNA: TGTGCCAGCAGCCAAGATCGGGACAGGGTCTACAATGAGCAGTTCTTC. It translates to CASSQDRDRVYNEQFF.

The V call is TRBV20-1, the J call TRBJ1-1; 7 bases match TRBD1. The J segment lost 4 bases and the V segment lost 3 bases, leaving 8 bases of the junction unmatched. This CDR3 is built from 14 residues. Germline CDR1 reads DFQATT; CDR2 reads SNEGSKA (reference sequence). In DNA form, the CDR3 reads TGCAGTGCTAGTCCGGAGGGGGCGGGCACTGAAGCTTTCTTT. Its protein product is CSASPEGAGTEAFF.

The gene calls are TRBV19 and TRBJ1-3; D is unresolved. Germline assignment: CDR1 LNHDA and CDR2 SQIVND (reference sequence). The CDR3 spans 13 residues. Trimming removed 9 bases at V and 2 bases at J, with 11 bases between. The CDR3 reads CASGWRPGNTIYF. In DNA, the CDR3 is TGTGCCAGCGGTTGGAGGCCTGGAAACACCATATATTTT.

The chain carries TRBV5-4 and TRBJ2-2; 8 nucleotides match TRBD2. CDR1 SGHNT and CDR2 YYREEE come from the germline V gene (reference sequence). This CDR3 has 18 amino acids. The V and J ends lost 4 bases and 4 bases, in that order; junction bases with no gene match: 15. CDR3 coding DNA: TGTGCCAGCAGCGAGGTGGCGGGACTAGGGATGAGCACCGGGGAGCTGTTTTTT. Amino acid sequence: CASSEVAGLGMSTGELFF.

The chain combines TRBV7-8 with TRBJ1-3; D is unresolved. Trimming removed 2 bases at V and 0 bases at J, with 8 bases between. The germline V gene has CDR1 SGHVS and CDR2 FQNEAQ. The CDR3 runs to 15 residues. CDR3 region: CASSLIASSGNTIYF. CDR3 sequence (DNA): TGTGCCAGCAGCTTAATTGCCAGCTCTGGAAACACCATATATTTT.

J is TRBJ1-2 and V is TRBV5-1; TRBD1 might be the D (5 bases). Per germline, CDR1 SGHRS and CDR2 YFSETQ. The CDR3 totals 11 residues. V was trimmed by 5 bases and J by 5 bases, leaving 7 bases between them. The CDR3 here is CASRTEYGYTF. In DNA, the CDR3 is TGCGCCAGCAGGACAGAGTATGGCTACACCTTC.

This chain connects TRBV30 to TRBJ1-1; unclear D gene. The V gene's germline CDR1 is GTSNPN and CDR2 SVGIG (reference sequence). The CDR3 loop spans 14 amino acids. Deletions cut 0 bases from V and 1 base from J, with 9 bases between. The chain's CDR3 is CAWSVEEWNTEAFF. Written as DNA, the CDR3 is TGTGCCTGGAGTGTAGAGGAGTGGAACACTGAAGCTTTCTTT.

The chain uses TRBV11-2 and TRBJ2-2; 15 nucleotides match TRBD2. CDR3 length: 16 amino acids. Germline V gene data show CDR1 as SGHAT and CDR2 as FQNNGV. J was trimmed by 5 bases and V by 3 bases; bases with no gene match: 1. The CDR3 region has the DNA TGTGCCAGCAGCTTGGGACTAGCGGGAGGTACCGGGGAGCTGTTTTTT. Translation gives CASSLGLAGGTGELFF.

V and J are TRBV19 and TRBJ2-7; 8 bases line up with TRBD2. Germline assignment: CDR1 LNHDA and CDR2 SQIVND (reference sequence). This CDR3 has 13 residues. The V and J ends lost 7 bases and 3 bases, in that order; junction bases with no gene match: 5. The chain's CDR3 is CASTTSGGYEQYF. In nucleotides, the CDR3 is TGTGCCAGTACCACTAGCGGAGGCTACGAGCAGTACTTC.

This clone was detected only a few times. The chain joins TRBV6-1 to TRBJ2-2; 7 nucleotides line up with TRBD1. Trimming at V came to 0 bases and at J to 6 bases, leaving 16 bases not matched to a gene. Germline V lookup: CDR1 MNHNS, CDR2 SASEGT. The CDR3 runs to 19 residues. CDR3 in DNA: TGTGCCAGCAGTGAAGCTTATAATAGACTTATAGGGGGCTCCGGGGAGCTGTTTTTT. Residues: CASSEAYNRLIGGSGELFF.

The chain has TRBV7-9 and TRBJ2-2, with D maybe TRBD2 (6 bases). The germline V gene has CDR1 SEHNR and CDR2 FQNEAQ (reference sequence). This CDR3 has 14 residues. V was trimmed by 7 bases and J by 1 base, leaving 10 bases between them. CDR3 DNA sequence: TGTGCCAGCACCGCCGGGGGGAACACCGGGGAGCTGTTTTTT. This sequence encodes CASTAGGNTGELFF.

CDR3 sequence (DNA): TGTGCCAGTAGTCAGACTAGCGGGCTTTCCTACAATGAGCAGTTCTTC. This codes for CASSQTSGLSYNEQFF. The gene calls are TRBV19 and TRBJ2-1, with 10 bases that match TRBD2. CDR1 and CDR2 from the germline V gene are LNHDA and SQIVND (reference sequence). J lost 1 base, V lost 5 bases, and 5 bases had no gene match. CDR3 length: 16 residues.

This clone was counted once. The V call is TRBV28, the J call TRBJ2-3, with D perhaps matching TRBD2 (5 bases). The CDR3 covers 14 residues. Germline assignment: CDR1 MDHEN and CDR2 SYDVKM. Trimming removed 6 bases from V and 0 bases from J, with 10 bases in between. CDR3 residues: CASRTGVSTDTQYF. The DNA for the CDR3 is TGTGCCAGCAGGACCGGGGTTAGCACAGATACGCAGTATTTT. Drawing the rest from reference TRBV28 and TRBJ2-3, the complete variable domain is DVKVTQSSRYLVKRTGEKVFLECVQDMDHENMFWYRQDPGLGLRLIYFSYDVKMKEKGDIPEGYSVSREKKERFSLILESASTNQTSMYLCASRTGVSTDTQYFGPGTRLTVL.

The chain carries TRBV11-3 and TRBJ1-1; D unclear. V gave up 3 bases and J gave up 0 bases, with 5 bases separating them. From germline, CDR1 is SGHNT and CDR2 YENEEA. The CDR3 spans 13 residues. The CDR3 DNA sequence: TGTGCCAGCAGCTTTCAGGTGAACACTGAAGCTTTCTTT. This gives the protein CASSFQVNTEAFF.

The genes are TRBV5-6 and TRBJ2-1; the match to TRBD2 covers 12 bases. Looked up from germline, CDR1 is SGHDT and CDR2 is YYEEEE. Trimming took 1 base from V and 1 from J; bases not matched to a gene: 9. The CDR3 has 19 amino acids. CDR3 residues: CASSLLSSGRARSYNEQFF. In DNA form, the CDR3 reads TGTGCCAGCAGCTTGCTGTCTAGCGGGAGGGCCCGGTCCTACAATGAGCAGTTCTTC.

The rearrangement uses TRBV5-6 and TRBJ1-5; D is uncertain. This CDR3 is built from 13 residues. V was clipped by 0 bases and J by 9 bases, with 10 bases between them. In germline, CDR1 is SGHDT, CDR2 YYEEEE. The CDR3 sequence: CASSLAGAGPQHF. In nucleotides, the CDR3 is TGTGCCAGCAGCTTGGCGGGCGCGGGGCCCCAGCATTTT.

This clone was counted a few times. This chain uses TRBV4-2 with TRBJ2-6; tentative D call: TRBD2 (6 bases). The CDR3 is 16 residues long. The germline V gene has CDR1 LGHNA and CDR2 YNFKEQ. Deletions cut 4 bases from V and 4 bases from J, with 14 bases between. The CDR3 nucleotides read TGTGCCAGCAGCCTACCTGGGGGGACCGGGGCCAACGTCCTGACTTTC. This sequence encodes CASSLPGGTGANVLTF.

V usage is TRBV19 and J usage is TRBJ2-1, with 9 bases identical to TRBD1. The V segment lost 10 bases and the J segment 4 bases; nucleotides outside the gene matches: 5. Germline V gene lookup returns CDR1 LNHDA and CDR2 SQIVND (reference sequence). The CDR3 extends over 13 amino acids. The CDR3 loop is CATSGQGYNEQFF. DNA of the CDR3: TGTGCCACTTCGGGACAGGGTTACAATGAGCAGTTCTTC.

This chain links TRBV28 with TRBJ2-1; TRBD2 agrees at 7 bases. Per the germline V gene, CDR1 is MDHEN and CDR2 is SYDVKM. With V trimmed by 7 bases and J by 9 bases, 15 bases remained unmatched. This CDR3 is 15 amino acids long. The CDR3 DNA reads TGTGCCAGCACCCCTGGGGCGGGAGCTTTTGCTGAGCAGTTCTTC. It encodes CASTPGAGAFAEQFF. Combining the CDR3 with reference TRBV28 and TRBJ2-1 gives the whole variable domain DVKVTQSSRYLVKRTGEKVFLECVQDMDHENMFWYRQDPGLGLRLIYFSYDVKMKEKGDIPEGYSVSREKKERFSLILESASTNQTSMYLCASTPGAGAFAEQFFGPGTRLTVL.

CDR3 nucleotide sequence: TGTGCCAGCAGCTTAAGCAGGAACACCGGGGAGCTGTTTTTT. Protein sequence: CASSLSRNTGELFF. V gene TRBV7-3 combines with J gene TRBJ2-2, with D hard to call. CDR3 size: 14 residues. CDR1 and CDR2 (germline): SGHTA, FQGTGA. Trimming stripped 1 base from V and 1 base from J, with 4 bases between.

Here the CDR3 reads CASSPQGNGETQYF. CDR3 nucleotides: TGTGCCAGCAGCCCTCAGGGGAATGGAGAGACCCAGTACTTC. The chain joins TRBV9 to TRBJ2-5, with a tentative D call TRBD1 (6 bases). Germline V gives CDR1 SGDLS, CDR2 YYNGEE. This CDR3 region has 14 residues. Trimming removed 4 bases from V and 4 bases from J, with 14 bases in between.

The V and J genes are TRBV5-1 and TRBJ2-2; tentative D call: TRBD2 (5 bases). This CDR3 has 15 amino acids. The V gene's germline CDR1 is SGHRS and CDR2 YFSETQ. V lost 0 bases and J 4 bases, leaving 10 bases between the germline ends. The CDR3 sequence is CASSLGPAGTGELFF. CDR3 sequence (DNA): TGCGCCAGCAGCTTGGGCCCGGCGGGCACCGGGGAGCTGTTTTTT.

The J gene is TRBJ2-5, the V gene TRBV10-2; 8 bases line up with TRBD2. The CDR3 spans 15 residues. CDR1 and CDR2 from the germline V gene are WSHSY and SAAADI. The junction had 7 bases not matched to a gene; V was cut back by 5 bases and J by 2 bases. CDR3 sequence reads: CASSKAGVVQETQYF. CDR3 in DNA: TGCGCCAGCAGTAAAGCGGGAGTGGTTCAAGAGACCCAGTACTTC.

The chain employs TRBV28 and TRBJ2-5; TRBD2 agrees at 14 bases. CDR1 is MDHEN, CDR2 SYDVKM, per germline. V gave up 6 bases and J gave up 5 bases; unmatched junction bases: 2. This CDR3 contains 14 residues. The CDR3 DNA follows: TGTGCCAGCAGGGGACTAGCGGGAGAGGAGACCCAGTACTTC. Translated, it gives CASRGLAGEETQYF. The full variable domain, its missing parts supplied by reference TRBV28 and TRBJ2-5, is DVKVTQSSRYLVKRTGEKVFLECVQDMDHENMFWYRQDPGLGLRLIYFSYDVKMKEKGDIPEGYSVSREKKERFSLILESASTNQTSMYLCASRGLAGEETQYFGPGTRLLVL.

Concerning this clone itself: Other DNA sequences in this sample translate to the same CDR3. The chain joins TRBV13 to TRBJ2-5, with D possibly being TRBD1 (5 bases). Trimming removed 2 bases from V and 1 base from J, with 5 bases in between. CDR1 and CDR2 (germline): PRHDT, FYEKMQ (reference sequence). The length of the CDR3 is 13 residues. The CDR3: CASSLQGQETQYF. The CDR3 nucleotides are TGTGCCAGCAGCTTACAGGGCCAAGAGACCCAGTACTTC.

This sequence joins TRBV30 and TRBJ2-3; 12 bases agree with TRBD2. V lost 4 bases and J lost 2; bases outside the gene matches: 10. The CDR3 is 17 residues long. Germline CDR1 GTSNPN, CDR2 SVGIG (reference sequence). The CDR3 DNA is TGTGCCTGGAAAGCTAGCGGGAGGGCCATTTTCACAGATACGCAGTATTTT. Translation gives CAWKASGRAIFTDTQYF.